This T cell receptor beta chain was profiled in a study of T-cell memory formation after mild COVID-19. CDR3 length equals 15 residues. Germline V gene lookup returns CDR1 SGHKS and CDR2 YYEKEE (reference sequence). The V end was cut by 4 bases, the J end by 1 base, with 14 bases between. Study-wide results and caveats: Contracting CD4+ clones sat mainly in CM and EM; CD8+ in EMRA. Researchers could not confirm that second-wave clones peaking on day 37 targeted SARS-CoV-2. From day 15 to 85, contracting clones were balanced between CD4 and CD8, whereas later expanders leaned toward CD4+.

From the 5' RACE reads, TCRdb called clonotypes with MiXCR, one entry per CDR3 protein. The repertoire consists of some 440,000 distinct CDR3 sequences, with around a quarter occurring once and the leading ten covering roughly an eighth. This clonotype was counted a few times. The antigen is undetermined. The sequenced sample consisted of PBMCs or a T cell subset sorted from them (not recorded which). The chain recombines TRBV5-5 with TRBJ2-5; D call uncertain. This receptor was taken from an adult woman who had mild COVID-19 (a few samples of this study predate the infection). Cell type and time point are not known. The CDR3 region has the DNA TGTGCCAGCAGCACAAGGACGGCGTCCCAAGAGACCCAGTACTTC. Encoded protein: CASSTRTASQETQYF. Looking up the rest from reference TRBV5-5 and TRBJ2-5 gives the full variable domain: DAGVTQSPTHLIKTRGQQVTLRCSPISGHKSVSWYQQVLGQGPQFIFQYYEKEERGRGNFPDRFSARQFPNYSSELNVNALLLGDSALYLCASSTRTASQETQYFGPGTRLLVL.